These 4 T cell receptor beta chains were all obtained from the same sample, sequenced in a study of beta chain features in type 1 diabetes. What was sequenced were expressed TCRB transcripts, since all of the isolated RNA had been reverse transcribed. Clones were sequenced by immunoSEQ multiplex PCR, and TCRdb holds only the in-frame ones, with some missing. The table records about 160,000 clones, about 7.8% of them present only once. These receptors have no known antigen. Notes on the study in general: The study found moderately but significantly shorter TCRB CDR3s in all four CD4+ subsets of Type 1 diabetes patients.

Material for sequencing was central memory CD4+ T cells from blood. The receptors originated from a woman aged 40 to 55 with type 1 diabetes.

This CDR3 is CASSEEVLGNTEAFF. The CDR3, as DNA: TGTGCCAGCAGCGAGGAGGTTCTAGGGAACACTGAAGCTTTCTTT. The V gene is TRBV9, the J gene TRBJ1-1; D unresolved. This CDR3 spans 15 amino acids. Trimming took off 3 bases at V and 1 base at J, with 13 bases between the two ends. CDR1 and CDR2 from the germline V gene are SGDLS and YYNGEE. Full variable domain (rest looked up from reference TRBV9 and TRBJ1-1): DSGVTQTPKHLITATGQRVTLRCSPRSGDLSVYWYQQSLDQGLQFLIQYYNGEERAKGNILERFSAQQFPDLHSELNLSSLELGDSALYFCASSEEVLGNTEAFFGQGTRLTVV.

The genes are TRBV4-1 and TRBJ2-7; 9 bases align to TRBD1. Germline CDR1 MGHRA, CDR2 YSYEKL. Germline trimming cut 4 bases from V and 1 base from J; bases unmatched to any gene: 11. The CDR3 is 17 amino acids. CDR3 in DNA: TGCGCCAGCAGCCGAGGCTCCGGGACAGGGATTTCCTACGAGCAGTACTTC. It yields the protein CASSRGSGTGISYEQYF.

The chain couples TRBV29-1 to TRBJ1-1; TRBD1 might be the D (6 bases). Between the trimmed V and J ends, which lost 6 bases and 0 bases, there was a span of 17 bases. The germline CDR1 and CDR2 sequences are SQVTM and ANQGSEA. The CDR3 covers 15 residues. The CDR3 DNA follows: TGCAGCGTCAACCGGGGGCGGGGGTTGAACACTGAAGCTTTCTTT. It codes for CSVNRGRGLNTEAFF. Full variable domain (rest looked up from reference TRBV29-1 and TRBJ1-1): SAVISQKPSRDICQRGTSLTIQCQVDSQVTMMFWYRQQPGQSLTLIATANQGSEATYESGFVIDKFPISRPNLTFSTLTVSNMSPEDSSIYLCSVNRGRGLNTEAFFGQGTRLTVV.

V is TRBV4-3 and J is TRBJ2-6, with a tentative D call TRBD2 (6 bases). V shed 0 bases and J shed 0 bases, with 15 bases lying between them. The CDR3 extends over 19 amino acids. Germline-derived CDR1 and CDR2 are LGHNA and YSLEER. CDR3 DNA: TGCGCCAGCAGCCAAGATCTGGGAGGCTCTTACTCTGGGGCCAACGTCCTGACTTTC. It encodes CASSQDLGGSYSGANVLTF.